The 7 T cell receptor beta chains reported below all come from one sample, sequenced in a study of blood T cell repertoires in COVID-19. Produced via immunoSEQ multiplex PCR; TCRdb's table is partial and in-frame only. The table records roughly 250,000 clones, approximately 80% of them present only once. Sequenced: peripheral blood. The receptors originated from a woman aged 80 or over with active or convalescent COVID-19.

In its sample, this clone was seen once. The rearrangement joins TRBV5-1 to TRBJ1-2, with TRBD1 as a possible D gene (6 bases). Germline V lookup: CDR1 SGHRS, CDR2 YFSETQ. CDR3 length: 13 amino acids. The V end was cut by 4 bases, the J end by 1 base, with 8 bases between. Written as DNA, the CDR3 is TGCGCCAGCAGCCAGGACAGTAACTATGGCTACACCTTC. Translating gives CASSQDSNYGYTF.

This chain connects TRBV2 to TRBJ2-4, with D possibly TRBD2 on 6 matching bases. V dropped 7 bases and J dropped 8 bases, with 9 bases sitting between them. The CDR3 is 11 amino acids. Germline CDR1 and CDR2: SNHLY and FYNNEI. In nucleotides, the CDR3 is TGTGCCAGCACGGGAGCGGACATTCAGTACTTC. Its translation: CASTGADIQYF.

This chain uses TRBV28 with TRBJ2-7, with 10 bases aligning to TRBD1. The CDR3 covers 13 residues. Germline values: CDR1 MDHEN, CDR2 SYDVKM. J lost 6 bases, V lost 6 bases, and 5 bases had no gene match. The CDR3 region has the DNA TGTGCCAGCAGGACGACAGGGGGCATCGAGCAGTACTTC. Amino acids: CASRTTGGIEQYF.

CDR3 in amino acids: CASSKTRGGRTDTQYF. CDR3 DNA sequence: TGTGCCAGCAGCAAAACTCGGGGGGGGCGCACAGATACGCAGTATTTT. The V and J genes are TRBV7-2 and TRBJ2-3; TRBD2 matches 8 bases. Germline V gene data show CDR1 as SGHTA and CDR2 as FQGNSA. V trimming: 5 bases; J trimming: 1 base; junction bases outside the gene matches: 8. The CDR3 is 16 amino acids.

This sequence joins TRBV28 and TRBJ2-2; perhaps TRBD1 as D (5 bases). Germline CDR1 is MDHEN and CDR2 is SYDVKM. V dropped 2 bases and J dropped 6 bases, with 13 bases sitting between them. CDR3 length equals 15 residues. The CDR3, as DNA: TGTGCCAGCAGTTTAATCCACCAGGGCGCCGGGGAGCTGTTTTTT. It translates to CASSLIHQGAGELFF.

V usage is TRBV6-6 and J usage is TRBJ1-2; the match to TRBD1 covers 9 bases. The CDR3 consists of 14 residues. CDR1 MNHNY and CDR2 SVGAGI come from the germline V gene (reference sequence). Germline trimming cut 2 bases from V and 6 bases from J; bases unmatched to any gene: 4. CDR3 protein: CASSYATGGDGYTF. CDR3 sequence (DNA): TGTGCCAGCAGTTACGCTACAGGGGGCGATGGCTACACCTTC.

The chain employs TRBV29-1 and TRBJ2-7, with D possibly TRBD2 on 5 matching bases. The CDR3 contains 13 residues. CDR1 and CDR2 (germline): SQVTM, ANQGSEA. V was pared by 3 bases and J by 0 bases, with 9 bases between. CDR3 DNA: TGCAGCGTTGATTTGGGGAGCTCCTACGAGCAGTACTTC. This gives the protein CSVDLGSSYEQYF.